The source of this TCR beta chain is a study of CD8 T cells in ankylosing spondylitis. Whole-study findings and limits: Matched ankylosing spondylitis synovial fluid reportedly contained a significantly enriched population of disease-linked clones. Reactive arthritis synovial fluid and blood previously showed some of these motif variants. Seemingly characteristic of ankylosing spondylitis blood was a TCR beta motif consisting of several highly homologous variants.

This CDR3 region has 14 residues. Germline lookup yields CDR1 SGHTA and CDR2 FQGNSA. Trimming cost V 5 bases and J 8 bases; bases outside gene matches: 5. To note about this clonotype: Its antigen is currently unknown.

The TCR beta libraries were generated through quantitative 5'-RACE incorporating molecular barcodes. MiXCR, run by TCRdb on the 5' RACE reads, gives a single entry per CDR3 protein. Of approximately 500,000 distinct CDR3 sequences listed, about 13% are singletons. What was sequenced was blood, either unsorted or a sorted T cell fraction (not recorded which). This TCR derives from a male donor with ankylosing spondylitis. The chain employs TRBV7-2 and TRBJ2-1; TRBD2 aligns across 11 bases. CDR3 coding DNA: TGTGCCAGCAGCCCCCTTAGCGGGAGGGATGAGCAGTTCTTC. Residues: CASSPLSGRDEQFF.